This T cell receptor (beta chain) was recovered during a study of blood T cell repertoires in COVID-19. Study information: COVID-19 samples collected from the United States, Italy and Spain covered acute and convalescent phases. Sources were T cells, B-cell-depleted T cells, or PBMCs; the material itself was cDNA or gDNA.

In the original workflow: Scientists estimated how many nucleated cells there were by amplifying reference gene primers. Here immunoSEQ multiplex PCR was the method, and the copy in TCRdb shows in-frame clones only, minus some. The D gene and trimming were derived from the DNA, and the V and J assignments and clone size from that table. The sample yields about 220,000 clones, roughly four fifths seen once. Clinical history reported by participants formed the basis on which cohorts were assigned. V lost 9 bases to trimming and J lost 8 bases; unmatched junction nucleotides: 12. Germline V gene sequence: CDR1 LNHDA, CDR2 SQIVND (reference sequence). CDR3 length: 14 residues.

This receptor was taken from a woman in her 40s who had been exposed to COVID-19. The sample was PBMCs or T cells enriched from blood (not recorded which). The chain employs TRBV19 and TRBJ1-4; 7 nucleotides agree with TRBD1. DNA of the CDR3: TGTGCCAGCAAGTACCCGGGACAGTCAGAAAAACTGTTTTTT. Translated, it gives CASKYPGQSEKLFF.